Following are 11 T cell receptor beta chains from one sample sequenced in a study of cytomegalovirus exposure and HLA in healthy donors. The primer mix had 60 Vbeta and 13 Jbeta primers. Only in-frame clones appear in the TCRdb table, and some are missing; sequencing was by immunoSEQ multiplex PCR. The table lists 180,000 or so clones, over 80% of them singletons, with 1.5% to 1.7% in the top ten. Sequenced sample: PBMCs. The source is a man in his forties in good health and CMV-seronegative.

This chain links TRBV9 with TRBJ2-7; 11 bases align to TRBD2. The CDR3 runs 16 residues. Germline V gene sequence: CDR1 SGDLS, CDR2 YYNGEE. V shed 2 bases and J 5 bases; nucleotides not matched to a gene: 9. CDR3 amino acids: CASSVGSGRAPHEQYF. The DNA for the CDR3 is TGTGCCAGCAGCGTGGGTAGCGGGAGGGCTCCCCACGAGCAGTACTTC.

This clone showed up just a few times. This chain links TRBV7-3 with TRBJ2-1; 13 bases map to TRBD2. Germline V lookup: CDR1 SGHTA, CDR2 FQGTGA. V was pared by 1 base and J by 10 bases, with 7 bases of the junction left unmatched. The CDR3 loop spans 16 amino acids. CDR3 nucleotide sequence: TGTGCCAGCAGCTTAATGCAGACTAGCGGGAGGAGAGAGCAGTTCTTC. Translating gives CASSLMQTSGRREQFF.

As to this clone: Other DNA sequences from this sample encode an identical CDR3 as well. J is TRBJ1-3 and V is TRBV30, with D hard to call. The V end lost 5 bases, the J end lost 1 base, and 6 bases lay between the germline ends. In germline, CDR1 is GTSNPN, CDR2 SVGIG (reference sequence). There are 12 residues in the CDR3. Here the CDR3 DNA reads TGTGCCTGGTCAGTGTCTGGAAACACCATATATTTT. It is translated as CAWSVSGNTIYF.

The chain links TRBV11-2 to TRBJ2-7; TRBD2 matches 9 bases. This CDR3 contains 14 residues. V dropped 4 bases and J dropped 4; count of bases not matched to a gene: 5. Germline loops: CDR1 SGHAT, CDR2 FQNNGV. CDR3 residues: CASSWREGLYEQYF. CDR3 DNA: TGTGCCAGCAGCTGGCGGGAGGGCCTTTACGAGCAGTACTTC.

This chain connects TRBV9 to TRBJ2-7, with 8 bases fitting TRBD1. The CDR3 sequence is 15 residues long. Trimming removed 3 bases from V and 5 bases from J; junction bases left unmatched: 10. The V gene's germline CDR1 is SGDLS and CDR2 YYNGEE. Here the CDR3 DNA reads TGTGCCAGCAGCGCCGCACCGGGACAGGTGAACGAGCAGTACTTC. Protein product: CASSAAPGQVNEQYF.

The chain combines TRBV27 with TRBJ2-3; 7 bases agree with TRBD1. Germline V gene sequence: CDR1 MNHEY, CDR2 SMNVEV (reference sequence). After removal of 5 bases from V and 0 bases from J, the junction contained 5 bases not matched to a gene. This CDR3 contains 15 residues. The CDR3 here is CASSSRQGSTDTQYF. DNA for the CDR3: TGTGCCAGCAGTAGTCGACAGGGCAGCACAGATACGCAGTATTTT.

This clone was detected a few times. V is TRBV28 and J is TRBJ1-2; D possibly corresponds to TRBD1 (5 bases). CDR3 size: 13 residues. Trimming stripped 3 bases from V and 8 bases from J, with 13 bases between. Per germline, CDR1 MDHEN and CDR2 SYDVKM. The CDR3 DNA is TGTGCCAGCAGTTTCGGAGGGGTCGGCGGCTACACCTTC. The encoded protein is CASSFGGVGGYTF.

The V gene is TRBV6-4, the J gene TRBJ2-3, with 11 positions matching TRBD1. The V gene end was trimmed by 4 bases and the J gene end by 4 bases; junction bases not matched to a gene: 1. The CDR3 length is 14 residues. Germline V CDR1 and CDR2: MRHNA, SNTAGT. The CDR3 region has the DNA TGTGCCAGCAGTGGGACAGGGGGCGCAGATACGCAGTATTTT. It yields the protein CASSGTGGADTQYF.

The chain couples TRBV11-2 to TRBJ2-5, with D uncertain. The J call could be wrong; TRBJ2-7 is a better fit for the DNA end. Germline V gives CDR1 SGHAT, CDR2 FQNNGV. The CDR3 totals 12 residues. DNA of the CDR3: TGTGCCAGCAGCTTAGTGAGAAACGAGCAGTACTTC. Translating gives CASSLVRNEQYF.

The chain joins TRBV30 to TRBJ1-5; TRBD1 aligns across 7 bases. V gave up 5 bases and J gave up 7 bases; unmatched junction bases: 8. The CDR3 consists of 13 residues. Germline CDR1 is GTSNPN and CDR2 is SVGIG (reference sequence). CDR3 protein: CAWGRQGDQPQHF. The CDR3 coding sequence is TGTGCCTGGGGCAGACAGGGCGACCAGCCCCAGCATTTT.

The V and J genes are TRBV5-4 and TRBJ1-6, with D perhaps TRBD1 (6 bases). This CDR3 region has 14 residues. Germline CDR1 SGHNT, CDR2 YYREEE (reference sequence). The V end lost 4 bases, the J end lost 5 bases, and 10 bases lay between the germline ends. CDR3 sequence reads: CASSGRDNNSPLHF. CDR3 nucleotide sequence: TGTGCCAGCAGCGGCCGGGACAATAATTCACCCCTCCACTTT.